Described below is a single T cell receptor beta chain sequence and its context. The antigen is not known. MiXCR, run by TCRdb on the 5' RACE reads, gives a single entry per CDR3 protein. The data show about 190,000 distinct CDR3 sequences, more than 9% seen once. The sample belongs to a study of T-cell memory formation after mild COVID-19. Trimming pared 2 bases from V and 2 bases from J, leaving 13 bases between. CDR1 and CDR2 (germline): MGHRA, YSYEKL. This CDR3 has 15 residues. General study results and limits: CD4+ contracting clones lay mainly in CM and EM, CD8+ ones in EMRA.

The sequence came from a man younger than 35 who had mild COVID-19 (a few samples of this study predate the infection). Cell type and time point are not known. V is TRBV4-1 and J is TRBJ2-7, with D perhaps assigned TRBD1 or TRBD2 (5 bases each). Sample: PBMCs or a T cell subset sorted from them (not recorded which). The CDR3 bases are TGCGCCAGCAGCCAAAGAGGGGTCCAGCCCTACGAGCAGTACTTC. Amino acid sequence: CASSQRGVQPYEQYF.